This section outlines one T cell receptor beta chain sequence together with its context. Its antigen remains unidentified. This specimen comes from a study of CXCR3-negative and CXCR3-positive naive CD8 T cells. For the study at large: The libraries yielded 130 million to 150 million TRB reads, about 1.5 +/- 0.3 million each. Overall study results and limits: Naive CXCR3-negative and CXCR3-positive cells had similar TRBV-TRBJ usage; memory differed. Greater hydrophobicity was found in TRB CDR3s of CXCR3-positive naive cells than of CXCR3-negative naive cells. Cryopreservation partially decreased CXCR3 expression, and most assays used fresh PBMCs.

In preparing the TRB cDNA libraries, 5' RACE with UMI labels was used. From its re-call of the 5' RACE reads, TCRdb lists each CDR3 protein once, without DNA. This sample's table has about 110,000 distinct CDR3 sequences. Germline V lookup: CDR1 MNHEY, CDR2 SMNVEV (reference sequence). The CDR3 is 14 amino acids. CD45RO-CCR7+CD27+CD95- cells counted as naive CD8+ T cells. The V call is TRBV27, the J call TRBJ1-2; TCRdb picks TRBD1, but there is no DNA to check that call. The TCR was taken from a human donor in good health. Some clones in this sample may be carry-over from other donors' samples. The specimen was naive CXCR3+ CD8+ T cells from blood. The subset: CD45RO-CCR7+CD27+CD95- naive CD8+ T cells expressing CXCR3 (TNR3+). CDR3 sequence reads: CASSSPGQGYGYTF.